This TCR beta chain emerged from a study of shared clonotypes between healthy human individuals (TCRdb year 2020). Background for the entire study: The cohort included three men and a couple of women between 18 and 49 years of age. For each donor, CD4 naive and CD4 memory were each run on three plates, CD8 naive on two plates, and CD8 memory on one plate. Blood TCR repertoires of about 5 healthy adults were deeply sequenced to estimate repertoire size and the extent of clonotype sharing between individuals. To increase sequencing depth and limit assay-specific biases, different laboratories used diverse techniques to prepare libraries and sequence TCR repertoires. Each donor's leukapheresis produced roughly between roughly 0.85 and 9 billion PBMCs. General conclusions and limits of the study: Larger estimated clonotype richness was generally found for naive subsets than for memory subsets. The genetic and exposure-history diversity represented was limited by the small number of donors. Compared with non-shared clonotypes, the clonotypes found in all four sorted-subset donors had higher generation probabilities. Based on pairwise subsampling, the degree of clonotype sharing among donors was expected to be affected by sequencing depth. Rarefaction of sorted-subset datasets indicated incomplete sequencing despite the large sequencing depth. Only blood was sampled, and tissue TCR repertoires likely differ from those in blood. When several donors were compared, the shared fraction of clonotypes was approximately 5% for naive CD4, 3.5% to 4% for naive CD8, roughly 2.3% for memory CD4, and 0.3% to 0.5% for memory CD8.

V is pruned by 3 bases and J by 8 bases, leaving 14 bases of the junction without a gene match. For CDR1 and CDR2, the germline V gene lists SNHLY and FYNNEI. The cysteine opens and the phenylalanine closes a CDR3 of 17 amino acids. CDR3 DNA is the only sequence kept; it has 51 bases, read in frame from the first base. CD8 naive samples were obtained by positive selection for CCR7 among CD45RO-negative cells, yielding a CD45RA+CCR7+ population from which TemRA cells were excluded. The donors were healthy, HIV-negative adults who had no recently reported acute infections or vaccinations. Every donor was a Caucasian adult residing in Nashville, Tennessee, USA. After blood collection by leukapheresis, PBMCs were isolated using Ficoll-Histopaque density gradient centrifugation and then cryopreserved in the vapor phase of liquid nitrogen. Analytical flow cytometry was used to check the purity and quantity of every magnetically sorted T cell population. Each sorted fraction had its genomic DNA isolated and then quantified by UV absorbance on a Nanodrop 2000c.

Using the deep immunoSEQ assay, multiplex PCR amplified TCR CDR3 regions from genomic DNA. Extracted genomic DNA from each cell subset was distributed evenly across all wells of several immunoSEQ 96-well plates, and each plate was treated as a replicate. For sorted subsets, each replicate PCR was loaded with around 200 ng genomic DNA, equivalent to about 33,000 T cell genomes. Purified libraries were measured with a Qubit 3.0 fluorometer, size-checked on a Bioanalyzer 2100, and measured again with the KAPA Library Quantification kit. Every immunoSEQ 96-well plate was sequenced on a separate single-read 150-cycle Illumina NextSeq 550 flow cell. Regarding the original processing steps: Because the immunoSEQ output held only junctional sequences and lacked quality scores, the filtering could not match the filtering applied to full-length reads. Sequences were annotated with PyIR, a Python wrapper for IgBLAST v1.9, and V/J genes and CDR3 were assigned using IMGT germline references. Reads were filtered out if the reads had weak V/J assignments (E-value above 1e-6), no CDR3, stop codons, out-of-frame junctions, or ambiguous translated residues. V3J clonotypes were defined by identical inferred V gene, J gene, and CDR3 amino acid sequence. The percentage overlap between two repertoires was calculated by dividing the number of shared unique clonotypes by the size of the smaller repertoire. Richness of each repertoire was evaluated using RTK rarefaction, the Chao1 estimator, and Recon v2.1 estimates of unobserved clonotypes. For all TCRbeta clonotypes obtained by the gDNA method from a few donors, generation probabilities were computed with OLGA. This immuneACCESS table, as held by TCRdb, lists in-frame sequences with V and J called but not all clones. Of the missing ones, under half trace to an unresolved V gene in checked studies; the others have no known cause. The D gene and trimming were derived from the DNA, and the V and J assignments and clone size from that table. This sample gives nearly 2 million clones in total; roughly 94% of them show up just once. The biggest ten clones account for less than 1.5% of the sample.

Concerning this clone itself: Its antigen is currently not known. Per-base qualities were not stored, and no clone one base away is much larger.

The clonotype originates from a man aged 18-30 years in good health. Recombination linked TRBV2 to TRBJ1-4; 8 central nucleotides agree with TRBD1. The sequenced material came from naive CD8+ T cells sorted from blood. What this sample's cell subset or site label stands for: CD45RA+CCR7+. The CDR3 is CASSDPATGQGREKLFF. The DNA is as follows: TGTGCCAGCAGTGACCCTGCCACCGGACAGGGTCGAGAAAAACTGTTTTTT.